This TCR beta chain originates from a study of vaccination effects on CD4 cells after COVID-19. Overall study context: Convalescent patients (three in total) were sampled early and late after vaccination.

Comment on this clone: The target antigen is unknown.

Peptide-pool stimulation followed by sequencing identified expanded antigen-specific CD4+ clonotypes in the ViraFEST assay. Isolating CD4+ T cells followed less than 11 days of culture. PCR-confirmed SARS-CoV-2 infection occurred in the person between March and December 2020. All participants had two doses of either the BNT162b2 or mRNA-1273 vaccine. Cultures got half-medium changes with IL-2 on days 3 and 7. Findings and limits, study-wide: Long after vaccination, the clones induced by infection and by vaccine shrank markedly in size.

V shed 3 bases, J shed 4 bases, and the junction held 2 bases outside the gene matches. The CDR3 has 15 amino acids. Germline V gene data show CDR1 as KGHDR and CDR2 as SFDVKD. The protocol was immunoSEQ multiplex PCR, while the TCRdb copy is restricted to in-frame clones and leaves out a portion. The sample lists about 17,000 clones; 65% to 75% were seen once. This TCR was recovered from a human donor who had a prior SARS-CoV-2 infection. The sequencing used CD4+ T cells from PBMCs cultured with SARS-CoV-2 spike peptides, collected after COVID-19 vaccination. The chain links TRBV24-1 to TRBJ2-5, with 12 bases lining up with TRBD2. The CDR3 is CATSDPGLAGETQYF. The CDR3 nucleotides read TGTGCCACCAGTGATCCGGGACTAGCGGGAGAGACCCAGTACTTC.